These T cell receptor beta chains were read from a single sample in a study of blood T cell repertoires in COVID-19. Clones were sequenced by immunoSEQ multiplex PCR, and TCRdb holds only the in-frame ones, with some missing. The sample holds fewer than 350,000 clones, roughly 86% seen once. The sample consisted of peripheral blood. The origin of the receptors is a man in his forties with active or convalescent COVID-19. The CDR3 runs from the conserved cysteine through the conserved F or W. A D gene is named only where the DNA matches it firmly. Where a row states a size, it is once, few, many or the class of an expanded clone; other rows omit it.

TRBJ2-7 | - | TRBV12-3/TRBV12-4 | - | CASSLVGRGFYF | TGTGCCAGCAGCTTGGTTGGGCGAGGGTTTTACTTC
TRBJ2-7 | - | TRBV5-1 | - | CASSLVGPGGDEQYF | TGCGCCAGCAGCTTGGTAGGCCCCGGAGGGGACGAGCAGTACTTC
TRBJ2-1 | TRBD1 | TRBV14 | once | CASSPGQYNEQFF | TGTGCCAGCAGCCCGGGACAGTACAATGAGCAGTTCTTC
TRBJ2-2 | - | TRBV9 | - | CASSEPVRGGELFF | TGTGCCAGCAGCGAGCCCGTTAGGGGTGGGGAGCTGTTTTTT
TRBJ1-1 | - | TRBV4-1 | - | CASSPSSGINTEAFF | TGCGCCAGCAGCCCCTCCTCAGGGATCAACACTGAAGCTTTCTTT
TRBJ1-5 | - | TRBV4-1 | few | CASSQGVGDQPQHF | TGCGCCAGCAGCCAAGGCGTCGGGGATCAGCCCCAGCATTTT
TRBJ1-5 | - | TRBV29-1 | - | CSVATGNSNQPQHF | TGCAGCGTTGCGACGGGGAATAGCAATCAGCCCCAGCATTTT
TRBJ2-7 | TRBD2 | TRBV4-1 | once | CASSQRMGVSAGDEQYF | TGCGCCAGCAGCCAGAGAATGGGGGTGTCAGCGGGGGACGAGCAGTACTTC
TRBJ2-3 | TRBD1 | TRBV9 | - | CASSALSGTGGEDTQYF | TGTGCCAGCAGCGCCCTCTCCGGGACAGGGGGCGAAGATACGCAGTATTTT
TRBJ2-5 | TRBD2 | TRBV24-1 | - | CATSDPAGLAGQETQYF | TGTGCCACCAGTGACCCAGCAGGACTAGCGGGACAGGAGACCCAGTACTTC
TRBJ1-5 | TRBD1 | TRBV7-2 | once | CASSVGQGYQPQHF | TGTGCCAGCAGCGTGGGACAGGGATATCAGCCCCAGCATTTT
TRBJ2-7 | TRBD1 | TRBV7-7 | - | CASSPIAGTDRSYEQYF | TGTGCCAGCAGCCCAATCGCCGGGACAGACCGCTCCTACGAGCAGTACTTC
TRBJ1-6 | - | TRBV7-9 | - | CASSEQSYNSPLHF | TGTGCCAGCAGCGAACAGAGCTATAATTCACCCCTCCACTTT
TRBJ2-3 | TRBD2 | TRBV5-6 | once | CASSSTGLDSDTQYF | TGTGCCAGCAGCTCCACCGGACTAGATTCAGATACGCAGTATTTT
TRBJ2-2 | TRBD1 | TRBV18 | - | CASSPRTGGGGELFF | TGTGCCAGCTCACCACGGACAGGGGGCGGCGGGGAGCTGTTTTTT
TRBJ1-4 | - | TRBV30 | - | CALSRGSRAEKLFF | TGTGCCCTTTCCCGGGGATCTAGGGCTGAAAAACTGTTTTTT
TRBJ1-2 | TRBD1 | TRBV4-1 | - | CASSQGRDRDYGYTF | TGCGCCAGCAGCCAAGGCCGGGACAGGGACTATGGCTACACCTTC
TRBJ2-3 | TRBD2 | TRBV27 | - | CASSLLRTSGVGTDTQYF | TGTGCCAGCAGTTTACTCCGGACTAGCGGGGTAGGAACAGATACGCAGTATTTT
TRBJ2-6 | - | TRBV7-8 | - | CASSLGGQARPGANVLTF | TGTGCCAGCAGCTTAGGAGGGCAGGCACGGCCTGGGGCCAACGTCCTGACTTTC
TRBJ1-1 | TRBD1 | TRBV24-1 | - | CATSDQGRGPFF | TGTGCCACCAGTGATCAGGGCAGGGGGCCTTTCTTT
TRBJ1-3 | - | TRBV4-1 | - | CASSQDQAAGNTIYF | TGCGCCAGCAGCCAAGACCAGGCTGCTGGAAACACCATATATTTT
TRBJ2-7 | TRBD1 | TRBV5-1 | - | CASSLGDRGDEQYF | TGCGCCAGCAGCTTGGGGGACAGGGGAGACGAGCAGTACTTC
TRBJ2-1 | TRBD2 | TRBV15 | - | CATSRTSGGADEQFF | TGTGCCACCAGCAGAACTAGCGGGGGGGCAGATGAGCAGTTCTTC
TRBJ2-7 | - | TRBV30 | - | CAWIREKSQYF | TGTGCCTGGATCAGGGAAAAAAGTCAGTACTTC
TRBJ2-7 | TRBD1 | TRBV28 | - | CASSPRGFYEQYF | TGTGCCAGCAGCCCCAGGGGGTTCTACGAGCAGTACTTC
TRBJ2-5 | TRBD2 | TRBV28 | - | CASTAGGGQETQYF | TGTGCCAGTACAGCCGGCGGGGGCCAAGAGACCCAGTACTTC
TRBJ1-3 | - | TRBV5-6 | - | CASSSQGTGNTIYF | TGTGCCAGCAGCTCACAGGGAACGGGAAACACCATATATTTT
TRBJ2-1 | TRBD2 | TRBV6-5 | - | CAREGTSVHNEQFF | TGTGCCCGAGAGGGGACTAGCGTACACAATGAGCAGTTCTTC
TRBJ2-3 | - | TRBV30 | - | CAWSEEGDTQYF | TGTGCCTGGAGTGAGGAGGGAGATACGCAGTATTTT
TRBJ2-1 | TRBD2 | TRBV3-1/TRBV3-2 | - | CASSRLSSGRPNEQFF | TGTGCCAGCAGCCGATTATCTAGCGGGAGGCCGAATGAGCAGTTCTTC
TRBJ1-1 | - | TRBV7-9 | - | CASSRLARSPEAFF | TGTGCCAGCAGCCGACTTGCTCGGTCACCTGAAGCTTTCTTT
TRBJ2-3 | - | TRBV10-3 | - | CAISERSAYPDTQYF | TGTGCCATCAGTGAACGGAGTGCTTACCCAGATACGCAGTATTTT
TRBJ1-1 | TRBD1 | TRBV2 | - | CASNGQGYTEAFF | TGTGCCAGCAATGGACAGGGGTACACTGAAGCTTTCTTT
TRBJ1-2 | TRBD1 | TRBV5-1 | once | CATGTGNYGYTF | TGCGCCACCGGGACAGGGAACTATGGCTACACCTTC
TRBJ1-2 | - | TRBV2 | - | CASSAFLGARGYTF | TGTGCCAGCAGTGCATTTCTGGGGGCTCGCGGCTACACCTTC